The 29 T cell receptor beta chains below come from one sample, sequenced in a study of cytomegalovirus exposure and HLA in healthy donors. In the PCR, 60 Vbeta and 13 Jbeta primers were used. The data were produced by immunoSEQ multiplex PCR, yet TCRdb's version contains in-frame clones alone and is incomplete. The table lists tens of thousands of clones, around 68% of them singletons, with about 15% in the top ten. The sequenced sample consisted of PBMCs. Every receptor here comes from a woman aged 40 to 50 in good health and CMV-seropositive.

The V call is TRBV27, the J call TRBJ1-4; TRBD1 matches at 10 bases. The ends lost 3 bases at V and 5 bases at J; junction bases unmatched: 9. This CDR3 spans 17 amino acids. Germline CDR1 is MNHEY and CDR2 is SMNVEV (reference sequence). CDR3 residues: CASSFPPGQGRNEKLFF. The CDR3 DNA reads as TGTGCCAGCAGTTTTCCGCCGGGACAGGGGAGGAATGAAAAACTGTTTTTT.

The chain recombines TRBV5-4 with TRBJ2-7; 9 positions match TRBD1. The CDR3 covers 12 residues. V trimming: 5 bases; J trimming: 7 bases; junction bases outside the gene matches: 4. The germline V gene encodes CDR1 SGHNT and CDR2 YYREEE (reference sequence). The CDR3 sequence is CASSQTGGEQYF. CDR3 bases: TGTGCCAGCAGTCAGACAGGGGGAGAGCAGTACTTC.

This clone was seen more than once but under ten times. The CDR3, as DNA: TGTGCCAGCAGCCAAGATTGGCACTTGGGGGCAAACTCTAATGAAAAACTGTTTTTT. This encodes CASSQDWHLGANSNEKLFF. This chain joins TRBV4-2 and TRBJ1-4; D might be TRBD1 (6 bases). CDR1 is LGHNA, CDR2 YNFKEQ, per germline. Trimming took off 0 bases at V and 3 bases at J, with 20 bases between the two ends. The CDR3 runs 19 residues.

The chain is built from TRBV27 and TRBJ2-1; D gene ambiguous. The CDR3 has 13 amino acids. The V gene's germline CDR1 is MNHEY and CDR2 SMNVEV (reference sequence). Deletions cut 3 bases from V and 9 bases from J, with 12 bases between. The DNA of the CDR3 is TGTGCCAGCAGTTTTCCCGGAGACGCTGAGCAGTTCTTC. Translation: CASSFPGDAEQFF.

The rearrangement uses TRBV28 and TRBJ2-2, with D perhaps TRBD2 (6 bases). Trimming shortened V by 5 bases and J by 4 bases, and 11 bases separated the two germline ends. CDR1 and CDR2 (germline): MDHEN, SYDVKM. The CDR3 loop spans 14 amino acids. The chain's CDR3 is CASSPAGGTGELFF. CDR3 nucleotide sequence: TGTGCCAGCAGTCCAGCCGGGGGCACCGGGGAGCTGTTTTTT.

This clone came up a few times. The rearrangement links TRBV6-1 to TRBJ2-1, with 10 nucleotides matching TRBD2. Germline-derived CDR1 and CDR2 are MNHNS and SASEGT. V was clipped by 2 bases and J by 5 bases; unmatched bases: 9. This CDR3 is built from 17 residues. CDR3 DNA sequence: TGTGCCAGCAGTGAACCTCTCCAAGCGGGAGGGGACAATGAGCAGTTCTTC. Protein product: CASSEPLQAGGDNEQFF.

The rearrangement joins TRBV18 to TRBJ1-2, with a tentative D call TRBD1 (6 bases). Germline values: CDR1 KGHSH, CDR2 LQKENI. CDR3 length: 14 residues. V lost 2 bases, J lost 8 bases, and 15 bases lay in between. CDR3 DNA sequence: TGTGCCAGCTCACCAAACAGGGATACGATGGGCTACACCTTC. This translates into CASSPNRDTMGYTF.

This clone was seen a handful of times. The chain combines TRBV5-5 with TRBJ1-3; 7 bases match TRBD1. There are 16 residues in the CDR3. The V gene's germline CDR1 is SGHKS and CDR2 YYEKEE (reference sequence). Unmatched junction bases numbered 11, after V lost 4 bases and J lost 4 bases. CDR3 residues: CASSGDRARTGNTIYF. CDR3 nucleotides: TGTGCCAGCAGCGGCGACAGGGCCCGAACGGGAAACACCATATATTTT.

This clone has more than one count but fewer than ten. The V gene is TRBV27, the J gene TRBJ2-5, with 11 bases that match TRBD2. The V gene's germline CDR1 is MNHEY and CDR2 SMNVEV (reference sequence). Unmatched junction bases numbered 8, after V lost 6 bases and J lost 2 bases. The CDR3 runs 16 residues. Here the CDR3 reads CASSRTGTSGQETQYF. The CDR3 region has the DNA TGTGCCAGCAGCCGAACCGGGACTAGCGGTCAAGAGACCCAGTACTTC.

This clone was recorded once. The chain has TRBV19 and TRBJ1-3; D is uncertain. Germline CDR1 reads LNHDA; CDR2 reads SQIVND (reference sequence). V shed 9 bases and J shed 1 base, with 13 bases lying between them. This CDR3 contains 14 residues. CDR3 protein: CASRNGGSGNTIYF. CDR3 DNA: TGTGCCAGCCGGAACGGCGGGTCTGGAAACACCATATATTTT.

This clone was counted only a few times. Here the CDR3 reads CASSIGTGGRGDQPQHF. Written as DNA, the CDR3 is TGTGCCAGTAGTATAGGGACGGGGGGAAGAGGAGATCAGCCCCAGCATTTT. The chain combines TRBV19 with TRBJ1-5, with D perhaps matching TRBD1 (5 bases). There are 17 residues in the CDR3. Germline V gene data show CDR1 as LNHDA and CDR2 as SQIVND (reference sequence). The V end was cut by 1 base, the J end by 5 bases, with 18 bases between. The entire variable domain, with the rest obtained from reference TRBV19 and TRBJ1-5, is as follows: DGGITQSPKYLFRKEGQNVTLSCEQNLNHDAMYWYRQDPGQGLRLIYYSQIVNDFQKGDIAEGYSVSREKKESFPLTVTSAQKNPTAFYLCASSIGTGGRGDQPQHFGDGTRLSIL.

In its sample, this clone was seen a few times. The J gene is TRBJ2-5, the V gene TRBV2; D not resolved. V shed 6 bases and J shed 5 bases, with 7 bases lying between them. The CDR3 spans 11 residues. Per the germline V gene, CDR1 is SNHLY and CDR2 is FYNNEI. CDR3 residues: CASRALETQYF. CDR3 in DNA: TGTGCCAGCAGGGCCTTGGAGACCCAGTACTTC.

This chain links TRBV28 with TRBJ2-7; perhaps TRBD1 as D (6 bases). The CDR3 spans 15 residues. CDR1 and CDR2 from the germline V gene are MDHEN and SYDVKM. The V end lost 5 bases, the J end lost 3 bases, and 17 bases lay between the germline ends. The CDR3 sequence is CASSPLGAYVYEQYF. The DNA for the CDR3 is TGTGCCAGCAGTCCGCTGGGGGCGTATGTCTACGAGCAGTACTTC. Filled out from reference TRBV28 and TRBJ2-7, the complete variable domain reads DVKVTQSSRYLVKRTGEKVFLECVQDMDHENMFWYRQDPGLGLRLIYFSYDVKMKEKGDIPEGYSVSREKKERFSLILESASTNQTSMYLCASSPLGAYVYEQYFGPGTRLTVT.

This clone was seen once. This sequence joins TRBV19 and TRBJ2-5; 7 bases align to TRBD2. Per germline, CDR1 LNHDA and CDR2 SQIVND (reference sequence). The CDR3 is made up of 15 amino acids. V dropped 1 base and J dropped 5; count of bases not matched to a gene: 7. CDR3 in amino acids: CASSIALGGSETQYF. The CDR3 DNA reads as TGTGCCAGTAGTATAGCCCTCGGGGGGTCGGAGACCCAGTACTTC.

This sequence joins TRBV18 and TRBJ2-1; 8 bases match TRBD2. Germline loops: CDR1 KGHSH, CDR2 LQKENI. The CDR3 loop spans 17 amino acids. J gave up 1 base and V 2 bases, and 7 bases lay outside the gene matches. The CDR3, as DNA: TGTGCCAGCTCACCAAAAAGCGGGAGTGGTTCCTACAATGAGCAGTTCTTC. Translation: CASSPKSGSGSYNEQFF.

This clone was picked up a small number of times. The CDR3 DNA sequence: TGTGCCAGCAGTGAAGATGGACTAGCCCACGAGCAGTACTTC. It translates to CASSEDGLAHEQYF. This chain uses TRBV6-7 with TRBJ2-7, with TRBD2 matching 8 bases. TRBV6-7 is an ORF, and what it does is uncertain. The CDR3 is made up of 14 amino acids. Trimming at V came to 5 bases and at J to 5 bases, leaving 8 bases not matched to a gene.

The chain links TRBV15 to TRBJ2-7; 8 positions match TRBD2. The germline gives CDR1 LNHNV, CDR2 YYDKDF (reference sequence). With 0 bases clipped from V and 0 bases from J, the junction kept 1 base outside the gene matches. The CDR3 is 15 residues long. The DNA for the CDR3 is TGTGCCACCAGCAGAGAAAGCGGGAGCTCCTACGAGCAGTACTTC. Amino acids: CATSRESGSSYEQYF.

This clone has more than one count but fewer than ten. The chain links TRBV7-2 to TRBJ2-7, with 11 bases matching TRBD1. CDR1 and CDR2 (germline): SGHTA, FQGNSA. The trim removed 1 base at V and 2 bases at J, leaving 1 base unmatched. The CDR3 runs to 15 residues. The CDR3 here is CASSLGGQGAYEQYF. CDR3 in DNA: TGTGCCAGCAGCTTAGGGGGACAGGGGGCCTACGAGCAGTACTTC.

This chain joins TRBV5-6 and TRBJ2-3, with a possible D match to TRBD1 (5 bases). This CDR3 contains 15 residues. Deletions cut 1 base from V and 1 base from J, with 10 bases between. Looked up from germline, CDR1 is SGHDT and CDR2 is YYEEEE. In DNA form, the CDR3 reads TGTGCCAGCAGCTTGAAGGGGCAGGGCACAGATACGCAGTATTTT. It encodes CASSLKGQGTDTQYF.

The V gene is TRBV9, the J gene TRBJ1-1; 11 bases map to TRBD1. With 4 bases clipped from V and 3 bases from J, the junction kept 8 bases outside the gene matches. The CDR3 runs to 16 residues. The germline V gene has CDR1 SGDLS and CDR2 YYNGEE. As DNA, the CDR3 is TGTGCCAGCAGCTCCCGCGGACAGGGGGCGGACACTGAAGCTTTCTTT. Translation: CASSSRGQGADTEAFF.

The CDR3 region is CASSGTDYSNQPQHF. For the CDR3, the DNA is TGTGCCAGTAGCGGGACAGACTATAGCAATCAGCCCCAGCATTTT. This chain links TRBV19 with TRBJ1-5; 7 bases align to TRBD1. The J segment lost 0 bases and the V segment lost 6 bases, leaving 5 bases of the junction unmatched. The CDR3 covers 15 residues. The germline gives CDR1 LNHDA, CDR2 SQIVND (reference sequence). The variable domain in full, completed from reference TRBV19 and TRBJ1-5, reads DGGITQSPKYLFRKEGQNVTLSCEQNLNHDAMYWYRQDPGQGLRLIYYSQIVNDFQKGDIAEGYSVSREKKESFPLTVTSAQKNPTAFYLCASSGTDYSNQPQHFGDGTRLSIL.

The gene calls are TRBV7-2 and TRBJ2-7, with 7 bases aligning to TRBD1. V dropped 5 bases and J dropped 4; count of bases not matched to a gene: 11. This CDR3 comprises 15 residues. From germline, CDR1 is SGHTA and CDR2 FQGNSA. The CDR3 sequence: CASSPSGTEVYEQYF. The CDR3 DNA is TGTGCCAGCAGCCCCTCCGGGACAGAAGTTTACGAGCAGTACTTC.

J is TRBJ2-3 and V is TRBV28; TRBD2 matches 16 bases. The V gene end was trimmed by 3 bases and the J gene end by 5 bases; junction bases not matched to a gene: 8. Germline V CDR1 and CDR2: MDHEN, SYDVKM. This CDR3 is built from 18 residues. DNA of the CDR3: TGTGCCAGCAGTTTGGGGACTAGCGGGAGGGCCAAAGGAGATACGCAGTATTTT. Protein sequence: CASSLGTSGRAKGDTQYF.

This sequence joins TRBV7-6 and TRBJ1-3; tentative D call: TRBD1 (6 bases). This CDR3 has 14 amino acids. V was trimmed by 5 bases and J by 4 bases, leaving 12 bases between them. Germline V gives CDR1 SGHVS, CDR2 FNYEAQ. CDR3 coding DNA: TGTGCCAGCAGCCCCGGACAGAGGGGAAACACCATATATTTT. It encodes CASSPGQRGNTIYF. The full variable domain, with the rest looked up from reference TRBV7-6 and TRBJ1-3, is GAGVSQSPRYKVTKRGQDVALRCDPISGHVSLYWYRQALGQGPEFLTYFNYEAQQDKSGLPNDRFSAERPEGSISTLTIQRTEQRDSAMYRCASSPGQRGNTIYFGEGSWLTVV.

The genes are TRBV19 and TRBJ1-2; 7 nucleotides align to TRBD1. Germline values: CDR1 LNHDA, CDR2 SQIVND (reference sequence). The CDR3 has 15 residues. Germline trimming cut 3 bases from V and 7 bases from J; bases unmatched to any gene: 11. CDR3 residues: CASSIRPTGLGGYTF. CDR3 DNA: TGTGCCAGTAGTATCCGACCGACAGGGCTGGGTGGCTACACCTTC.

This clone showed up just a few times. V gene TRBV6-1 combines with J gene TRBJ1-5, with D tentatively TRBD1 (5 bases). V lost 6 bases and J lost 4, with 13 bases in between. CDR1 MNHNS and CDR2 SASEGT come from the germline V gene. The CDR3 has 14 residues. CDR3 nucleotides: TGTGCCAGCAGCCTAGTCTCAGGGAATCAGCCCCAGCATTTT. Its translation is CASSLVSGNQPQHF.

The gene calls are TRBV13 and TRBJ2-1; TRBD2 is a possible D gene (6 bases). The ends were cut back, 5 bases at V and 7 bases at J, with 15 bases in the middle. Germline CDR1 PRHDT, CDR2 FYEKMQ (reference sequence). The CDR3 is 14 residues long. The CDR3 DNA reads TGTGCCAGCAGCCCCCTCGGTCGGGGGAATGAGCAGTTCTTC. Its translation is CASSPLGRGNEQFF.

Here the CDR3 DNA reads TGTGCCAGCAGTTACTCAGGCGGGAGGGTGGGTGAGCAGTTCTTC. Amino acids: CASSYSGGRVGEQFF. This rearrangement joins TRBV6-5 to TRBJ2-1, with 9 bases aligning to TRBD2. Losses at the gene ends were 0 bases for V and 9 bases for J; bases not matched to a gene: 6. CDR1 and CDR2 from the germline V gene are MNHEY and SVGAGI. This CDR3 has 15 residues.

This chain connects TRBV27 to TRBJ2-3; 7 positions agree with TRBD2. The germline V gene encodes CDR1 MNHEY and CDR2 SMNVEV (reference sequence). The CDR3 is 15 residues long. J was trimmed by 6 bases and V by 5 bases; bases with no gene match: 11. The CDR3 bases are TGTGCCAGCAGTCCGGTCGGGCTAGCGGTTGATACGCAGTATTTT. Its translation is CASSPVGLAVDTQYF.